Following are 31 T cell receptor beta chains from one sample sequenced in a study of human T cells and chemical hapten exposure. Time point meaning: patch test 3, about 24 weeks after DPC sensitization. Treatment here: therapeutic diphenylcyclopropenone sensitization with weekly scalp DPC. MiXCR was run by TCRdb on the RACE reads, yielding one entry per CDR3 protein. The sample consists of 82,000 or so distinct CDR3 sequences, roughly 13% of them appearing once. The source material was whole blood, sampled in connection with sensitization to the hapten diphenylcyclopropenone (DPC). These receptors all stem from a woman between 50 and 59 years old with alopecia areata. Some clones in this sample may be carry-over from other donors' samples.

The chain uses TRBV9 and TRBJ2-7, with a weak D call TRBD2 (6 bases). CDR1 is SGDLS and CDR2 is YYNGEE in the germline V gene. The CDR3 has 13 residues. V lost 2 bases and J lost 6, with 12 bases in between. CDR3 protein: CASSVAGISEQYF. The CDR3 bases are TGTGCCAGCAGCGTCGCGGGAATCAGCGAGCAGTACTTC.

This clonotype occurred many times. V and J are TRBV19 and TRBJ2-2; TRBD2 is a possible D gene (6 bases). There are 16 residues in the CDR3. CDR1 and CDR2 from the germline V gene are LNHDA and SQIVND (reference sequence). Trimming removed 7 bases at V and 0 bases at J, with 15 bases between. The CDR3 reads CASTGGSGPNTGELFF. The CDR3 region has the DNA TGTGCCAGTACAGGAGGTAGCGGACCGAACACCGGGGAGCTGTTTTTT. The full variable domain, its missing parts supplied by reference TRBV19 and TRBJ2-2, is DGGITQSPKYLFRKEGQNVTLSCEQNLNHDAMYWYRQDPGQGLRLIYYSQIVNDFQKGDIAEGYSVSREKKESFPLTVTSAQKNPTAFYLCASTGGSGPNTGELFFGEGSRLTVL.

This clonotype was recorded a few times. The V gene is TRBV18, the J gene TRBJ1-1; a possible D gene is TRBD1 (6 bases). The CDR3 extends over 16 amino acids. The V and J ends lost 1 base and 3 bases respectively, with 15 bases between them. The germline gives CDR1 KGHSH, CDR2 LQKENI. Here the CDR3 DNA reads TGTGCCAGCTCACCACTTGGACGGGGGCTGGACACTGAAGCTTTCTTT. The encoded protein is CASSPLGRGLDTEAFF.

This clonotype was picked up a small number of times. Germline is not matched at one junction end, which may reflect a read error. This sequence joins TRBV27 and TRBJ2-7; 10 nucleotides match TRBD2. There are 16 residues in the CDR3. CDR1 is MNHEY, CDR2 SMNVEV, per germline (reference sequence). The CDR3 region has the DNA TGTGCCAGCAGTTTATCGTGGACCGCTAGCGGGAGACACCCTATTTTC. It codes for CASSLSWTASGRHPIF.

The genes are TRBV3-2 and TRBJ2-1; the table's D call, TRBD2, has no DNA check behind it. TRBV3-2 is recorded as a pseudogene. This CDR3 contains 16 residues. The CDR3 bases are TGTGCCAGCAGCCAAGCCGGACTAGCACCCTACAATGAGCAGTTCTTC. Translated: CASSQAGLAPYNEQFF.

J is TRBJ2-3 and V is TRBV27; D remains ambiguous. V lost 3 bases and J lost 2, with 9 bases in between. CDR1 is MNHEY and CDR2 is SMNVEV in the germline V gene (reference sequence). This CDR3 has 14 amino acids. The CDR3 region is CASSFYSVTDTQYF. The CDR3 DNA reads as TGTGCCAGCAGTTTTTACTCTGTCACAGATACGCAGTATTTT.

In this sample, this clonotype turned up a few times. V and J are TRBV20-1 and TRBJ2-2; 8 nucleotides line up with TRBD2. The CDR3 loop spans 14 amino acids. Germline CDR1 DFQATT, CDR2 SNEGSKA (reference sequence). The junction had 3 bases not matched to a gene; V was cut back by 0 bases and J by 6 bases. CDR3 sequence (DNA): TGCAGTGCTAGAGAGGGGCGGGAGGCCGGGGAGCTGTTTTTT. Residues: CSAREGREAGELFF.

This clonotype was recorded at least ten times. CDR3 sequence (DNA): TGTGCCAGTAGTCCTCAGGGTTATGTCCATGGCTACACCTTC. This sequence encodes CASSPQGYVHGYTF. This rearrangement joins TRBV19 to TRBJ1-2; weak D call: TRBD1 (5 bases). The CDR3 sequence is 14 residues long. Germline CDR1 and CDR2: LNHDA and SQIVND (reference sequence). Between the trimmed V and J ends, which lost 5 bases and 6 bases, there was a span of 16 bases.

As regards this clonotype: The junction and the germline gene differ at one end; a read error may be behind it. The chain carries TRBV29-1 and TRBJ2-7; perhaps TRBD2 as D (6 bases). The V gene's germline CDR1 is SQVTM and CDR2 ANQGSEA. The CDR3 is 14 amino acids. This CDR3 reads CSVGGLPSSYEQYF. The CDR3 coding sequence is TGCAGCGTGGGGGGACTGCCTTCTTCCTACGAGCAGTATTTC.

This clonotype was counted ten times or more. This chain joins TRBV6-6 and TRBJ1-2, with D possibly TRBD1 on 6 matching bases. Germline-derived CDR1 and CDR2 are MNHNY and SVGAGI (reference sequence). V gave up 4 bases and J gave up 2 bases, with 14 bases separating them. The CDR3 consists of 15 residues. CDR3 in amino acids: CASSWEGVVNYGYTF. The DNA of the CDR3 is TGTGCCAGCAGTTGGGAGGGGGTGGTGAACTATGGCTACACCTTC.

The rearrangement links TRBV5-1 to TRBJ1-1; no firm D call. CDR1 and CDR2 from the germline V gene are SGHRS and YFSETQ. This CDR3 comprises 12 residues. Between the trimmed V and J ends, which lost 3 bases and 3 bases, there was a span of 6 bases. CDR3 amino acids: CASSYVDTEAFF. Written as DNA, the CDR3 is TGCGCCAGCAGCTATGTGGACACTGAAGCTTTCTTT.

This clonotype has more than one count but fewer than ten. The gene calls are TRBV12-3 or TRBV12-4 and TRBJ1-3; the D is unclear. The CDR3 spans 12 residues. The V end was cut by 7 bases, the J end by 7 bases, with 11 bases between. The CDR3 DNA follows: TGTGCCAGCACCCCCTCGGGGAACACCATATATTTT. As protein: CASTPSGNTIYF.

This clonotype was seen repeatedly, ten times or more. This chain joins TRBV6-1 and TRBJ1-5; no firm D call. CDR1 is MNHNS, CDR2 SASEGT, per germline. The V end was cut by 8 bases, the J end by 7 bases, with 18 bases between. The CDR3 length is 14 residues. This CDR3 is CASGPPTVEQPQHF. The CDR3 region has the DNA TGTGCCAGCGGGCCACCAACGGTAGAACAGCCCCAGCATTTT.

The chain is built from TRBV29-1 and TRBJ1-1, with a tentative D call TRBD1 (5 bases). Deletions cut 3 bases from V and 1 base from J, with 12 bases between. Germline CDR1 and CDR2: SQVTM and ANQGSEA. The CDR3 totals 14 residues. CDR3 sequence reads: CSVDAGRANTEAFF. The CDR3 nucleotides read TGCAGCGTTGACGCAGGGCGGGCGAACACTGAAGCTTTCTTT. The full variable domain, rest sourced from reference TRBV29-1 and TRBJ1-1, is SAVISQKPSRDICQRGTSLTIQCQVDSQVTMMFWYRQQPGQSLTLIATANQGSEATYESGFVIDKFPISRPNLTFSTLTVSNMSPEDSSIYLCSVDAGRANTEAFFGQGTRLTVV.

The sample holds many counts of this clonotype. V and J are TRBV7-8 and TRBJ1-6; D is perhaps TRBD1 (5 bases). In germline, CDR1 is SGHVS, CDR2 FQNEAQ. V was cut by 3 bases and J by 6 bases, with 12 bases left in between. The CDR3 totals 15 residues. CDR3 nucleotides: TGTGCCAGCAGCTTCGCCGGGACCGTTAATTCACCCCTCCACTTT. Translation gives CASSFAGTVNSPLHF.

The chain links TRBV5-1 to TRBJ1-1, with D unresolved. In germline, CDR1 is SGHRS, CDR2 YFSETQ. The CDR3 contains 13 residues. V was trimmed by 3 bases and J by 8 bases, leaving 14 bases between them. The CDR3 loop is CASSSGGVREAFF. CDR3 sequence (DNA): TGCGCCAGCAGCTCCGGTGGAGTCCGCGAAGCTTTCTTT.

This clonotype was picked up many times. The rearrangement links TRBV3-1 to TRBJ1-1; TRBD1 aligns across 8 bases. J gave up 1 base and V 4 bases, and 2 bases lay outside the gene matches. This CDR3 has 14 residues. The V gene's germline CDR1 is LGHDT and CDR2 YNNKEL (reference sequence). CDR3 DNA sequence: TGTGCCAGCAGCCCCCAGGGGGCGAACACTGAAGCTTTCTTT. Translated, it gives CASSPQGANTEAFF.

This clonotype showed up many times. The chain combines TRBV11-2 with TRBJ2-7; possibly TRBD2 for D (5 bases). V was cut by 0 bases and J by 7 bases, with 13 bases left in between. The CDR3 runs 14 residues. Germline loops: CDR1 SGHAT, CDR2 FQNNGV. In DNA, the CDR3 is TGTGCCAGCAGCTTAGAAAGTAATCGAGGGGAGCAGTACTTC. It codes for CASSLESNRGEQYF.

This clonotype was found many times. The chain recombines TRBV29-1 with TRBJ2-5; tentative D call: TRBD2 (6 bases). The germline CDR1 and CDR2 sequences are SQVTM and ANQGSEA. CDR3 length equals 11 residues. The V and J ends lost 6 bases and 5 bases respectively, with 10 bases between them. Here the CDR3 DNA reads TGCAGCGTGACTAGTAAGGAGACCCAGTACTTC. Amino acid sequence: CSVTSKETQYF.

This clonotype has only a few counts. The chain is built from TRBV6-6 and TRBJ2-3, with D perhaps being TRBD1 or TRBD2 (5 bases each). CDR3 size: 18 residues. V dropped 8 bases and J dropped 0 bases, with 24 bases sitting between them. From germline, CDR1 is MNHNY and CDR2 SVGAGI (reference sequence). The CDR3 sequence is CASSSGRDTLPSTDTQYF. The DNA of the CDR3 is TGTGCCAGCTCCTCGGGGCGTGACACCCTCCCAAGCACAGATACGCAGTATTTT.

The DNA for the CDR3 is TGTGCCACCAGTCACGGGGGTGGGGCCTACAATGAGCAGTTCTTC. It yields the protein CATSHGGGAYNEQFF. This rearrangement joins TRBV24-1 to TRBJ2-1; tentative D call: TRBD2 (6 bases). CDR3 length: 15 amino acids. Trimming left V 6 bases short and J 2 bases short, with 13 bases between. The V gene's germline CDR1 is KGHDR and CDR2 SFDVKD.

This chain connects TRBV6-5 to TRBJ2-2, with D uncertain. CDR3 length equals 15 residues. Trimming pared 6 bases from V and 2 bases from J, leaving 13 bases between. CDR1 is MNHEY, CDR2 SVGAGI, per germline. The CDR3 loop reads CASRLTKGNTGELFF. The CDR3 DNA reads as TGTGCCAGCAGGCTAACTAAGGGAAACACCGGGGAGCTGTTTTTT.

J is TRBJ2-7 and V is TRBV2, with a weak D call TRBD2 (6 bases). This CDR3 comprises 12 residues. Trimming left V 10 bases short and J 2 bases short, with 12 bases between. Germline assignment: CDR1 SNHLY and CDR2 FYNNEI. CDR3: CATRGNPYEQYF. The DNA for the CDR3 is TGTGCCACCCGCGGGAACCCCTACGAGCAGTACTTC.

This clonotype has at least ten counts. V usage is TRBV29-1 and J usage is TRBJ2-5, with 8 positions matching TRBD2. Germline CDR1 SQVTM, CDR2 ANQGSEA. The length of the CDR3 is 13 residues. V trimming: 7 bases; J trimming: 3 bases; junction bases outside the gene matches: 7. As DNA, the CDR3 is TGCAGCGCAAAAACTAGCGGAGAAGAGACCCAGTACTTC. As protein: CSAKTSGEETQYF.

There are a few counts of this clonotype. The chain has TRBV20-1 and TRBJ2-1; 8 bases match TRBD1. The junction had 0 bases not matched to a gene; V was cut back by 2 bases and J by 6 bases. The CDR3 is 12 amino acids. The germline gives CDR1 DFQATT, CDR2 SNEGSKA (reference sequence). CDR3 nucleotide sequence: TGCAGTGCTAGAACAGGGGGCAATGAGCAGTTCTTC. Its protein is CSARTGGNEQFF.

This clonotype showed up many times. The rearrangement links TRBV7-9 to TRBJ2-3; perhaps D is TRBD1 or TRBD2 (5 bases each). Trimming took 5 bases from V and 6 from J, leaving 15 bases between them. Germline assignment: CDR1 SEHNR and CDR2 FQNEAQ (reference sequence). The CDR3 is made up of 14 amino acids. The CDR3 nucleotides are TGTGCCAGCAGCCCGAGGGACCTCATGGATACGCAGTATTTT. Translated: CASSPRDLMDTQYF.

This clonotype was seen more than once but under ten times. The rearrangement uses TRBV6-2 or TRBV6-3 and TRBJ1-1, with a weak D call TRBD1 (5 bases). The CDR3 covers 14 residues. Germline loops: CDR1 MNHEY, CDR2 SVGEGT. Trimming shortened V by 3 bases and J by 5 bases, and 13 bases separated the two germline ends. The CDR3 loop reads CASSYPGVTTEAFF. CDR3 DNA sequence: TGTGCCAGCAGTTATCCGGGGGTAACGACTGAAGCTTTCTTT.

This clonotype was detected ten times or more. The chain has TRBV11-2 and TRBJ2-2, with D unclear. Germline V gene lookup returns CDR1 SGHAT and CDR2 FQNNGV. The length of the CDR3 is 11 residues. V lost 1 base and J lost 8, with 2 bases in between. The CDR3 spells CASSLAGELFF. DNA for the CDR3: TGTGCCAGCAGCTTAGCTGGGGAGCTGTTTTTT.

This clonotype was picked up a small number of times. The chain is built from TRBV30 and TRBJ1-1; no reliable D call. With 2 bases removed from V and 1 base from J, the gap between germline ends came to 11 bases. There are 14 residues in the CDR3. The germline V gene has CDR1 GTSNPN and CDR2 SVGIG (reference sequence). CDR3 nucleotides: TGTGCCTGGAGTCGGGGTATTCGGAACACTGAAGCTTTCTTT. It encodes CAWSRGIRNTEAFF.

This clonotype was seen at least ten times. The chain couples TRBV6-1 to TRBJ1-1; 7 bases align to TRBD1. The V and J ends lost 11 bases and 3 bases, in that order; junction bases with no gene match: 9. Germline V gives CDR1 MNHNS, CDR2 SASEGT. The CDR3 covers 13 residues. The DNA of the CDR3 is TGTGCCGCCCACTTCCAGGGGGACACTGAAGCTTTCTTT. Protein: CAAHFQGDTEAFF.

This chain links TRBV11-2 with TRBJ1-1; D gene unclear. Germline CDR1 SGHAT, CDR2 FQNNGV. This CDR3 is 14 amino acids long. V was trimmed by 3 bases and J by 7 bases, leaving 15 bases between them. CDR3 sequence reads: CASSFGAGFVEAFF. The CDR3 DNA is TGTGCCAGCAGCTTTGGCGCTGGGTTTGTTGAAGCTTTCTTT. Using reference TRBV11-2 and TRBJ1-1 for the parts outside the CDR3, the full variable domain is EAGVAQSPRYKIIEKRQSVAFWCNPISGHATLYWYQQILGQGPKLLIQFQNNGVVDDSQLPKDRFSAERLKGVDSTLKIQPAKLEDSAVYLCASSFGAGFVEAFFGQGTRLTVV.